The 10 T cell receptor beta chains presented below share a single source sample, sequenced in a study of blood T cell repertoires in COVID-19. Generated by immunoSEQ multiplex PCR, the TCRdb table keeps only in-frame clones and is missing some. The sample lists 70,000 to 80,000 clones, around 83% seen once, with around 38% in the top ten. The sample taken for sequencing was peripheral blood. The receptors shown here come from a man older than 75 with acute or convalescent COVID-19.

The J gene is TRBJ1-2, the V gene TRBV4-3; D possibly corresponds to TRBD1 (5 bases). The CDR3 contains 18 residues. The germline V gene has CDR1 LGHNA and CDR2 YSLEER. V lost 0 bases and J lost 0, with 17 bases in between. The CDR3 region has the DNA TGCGCCAGCAGCCAAGATCGAGCAGGCCAGGGAACTAACTATGGCTACACCTTC. Translation: CASSQDRAGQGTNYGYTF.

V gene TRBV7-9 combines with J gene TRBJ2-3; 8 bases fit TRBD1. J lost 6 bases, V lost 0 bases, and 8 bases had no gene match. Per germline, CDR1 SEHNR and CDR2 FQNEAQ (reference sequence). CDR3 length: 16 amino acids. CDR3 sequence reads: CASSLAPGGDLDTQYF. The CDR3 nucleotides read TGTGCCAGCAGCTTAGCGCCAGGGGGCGACTTGGATACGCAGTATTTT.

The CDR3 region is CASTHGGGGSLYSNQPQHF. The CDR3 DNA sequence: TGTGCCAGTACCCACGGTGGAGGGGGCAGTTTGTATAGCAATCAGCCCCAGCATTTT. V usage is TRBV19 and J usage is TRBJ1-5; 7 bases match TRBD1. Germline lookup yields CDR1 LNHDA and CDR2 SQIVND (reference sequence). V was clipped by 7 bases and J by 0 bases; unmatched bases: 18. This CDR3 contains 19 residues.

The sample holds a few counts of this clone. The V and J genes are TRBV11-2 and TRBJ2-1; TRBD2 matches at 10 bases. Germline V CDR1 and CDR2: SGHAT, FQNNGV. V lost 5 bases and J lost 7; bases outside the gene matches: 8. The CDR3 extends over 15 amino acids. The CDR3 region is CASSPPLAGANEQFF. The CDR3 bases are TGTGCCAGCAGCCCCCCTCTAGCGGGAGCTAATGAGCAGTTCTTC.

The J gene is TRBJ1-2, the V gene TRBV24-1; TRBD1 agrees at 7 bases. The germline CDR1 and CDR2 sequences are KGHDR and SFDVKD. J was trimmed by 4 bases and V by 2 bases; bases with no gene match: 6. CDR3 length: 15 amino acids. This CDR3 reads CATSDSRTGFYGYTF. DNA for the CDR3: TGTGCCACCAGTGATTCCAGGACAGGCTTCTATGGCTACACCTTC.

This clone turned up a few times. Other DNA sequences in this sample translate to the same CDR3. This rearrangement joins TRBV6-6 to TRBJ2-7, with 8 bases that match TRBD1. The germline gives CDR1 MNHNY, CDR2 SVGAGI (reference sequence). The CDR3 totals 14 residues. The V gene end was trimmed by 5 bases and the J gene end by 3 bases; junction bases not matched to a gene: 6. CDR3 nucleotides: TGTGCCAGCAGTCCAGGGACAGGACTCTACGAGCAGTACTTC. Translated, it gives CASSPGTGLYEQYF.

The chain has TRBV9 and TRBJ1-5; D perhaps matches TRBD1 (5 bases). CDR1 SGDLS and CDR2 YYNGEE come from the germline V gene. The V end lost 0 bases, the J end lost 6 bases, and 10 bases lay between the germline ends. The CDR3 totals 14 residues. Here the CDR3 reads CASSVGGGSQPQHF. Written as DNA, the CDR3 is TGTGCCAGCAGCGTAGGCGGGGGGAGTCAGCCCCAGCATTTT.

The sample holds a few counts of this clone. The rearrangement joins TRBV29-1 to TRBJ2-5, with D possibly TRBD2 on 5 matching bases. The V gene's germline CDR1 is SQVTM and CDR2 ANQGSEA. V was clipped by 4 bases and J by 5 bases, with 17 bases between them. The CDR3 runs to 14 residues. Here the CDR3 reads CSVGWTEQYETQYF. DNA for the CDR3: TGCAGCGTTGGTTGGACTGAGCAGTACGAGACCCAGTACTTC.

This chain links TRBV18 with TRBJ1-1, with D unresolved. The length of the CDR3 is 13 residues. CDR1 KGHSH and CDR2 LQKENI come from the germline V gene. V was shortened by 6 bases and J by 5 bases, with 13 bases between the two germline ends. CDR3 sequence reads: CASSAGLRTEAFF. In nucleotides, the CDR3 is TGTGCCAGCTCGGCGGGGTTGAGGACTGAAGCTTTCTTT.

This clone was seen a single time. CDR3 sequence (DNA): TGTGCCAGCAGGGGAGGACAGGCGGTATATTTT. Translating it yields CASRGGQAVYF. The rearrangement links TRBV28 to TRBJ2-3; TRBD1 might be the D (7 bases). The V end lost 6 bases, the J end lost 15 bases, and 16 bases lay between the germline ends. CDR1 is MDHEN and CDR2 is SYDVKM in the germline V gene. The CDR3 length is 11 residues.